This TCR beta chain originates from a study of CD8 T cells in Susac syndrome. Reverse transcription of about 0.5 to 1 ug RNA was carried out with random hexamers. A single record per CDR3 protein comes from TCRdb applying MiXCR to the immunoSEQ multiplex PCR reads. This table has some 220,000 distinct CDR3 sequences, 95% appearing once. Study findings and constraints: It was acknowledged in the study that its TCR sequencing and HLA analysis involved a relatively small number of individuals.

The J segment lost 2 bases and the V segment lost 5 bases, leaving 5 bases of the junction unmatched. Germline lookup yields CDR1 DFQATT and CDR2 SNEGSKA (reference sequence). CDR3 length equals 15 residues. TCR beta sequences were obtained from blood CD8+ and CD4+ T cells. The multiple sclerosis controls, all treatment-naive patients, had relapsing-remitting disease that was stable or active. Purification of the CD8+ and CD4+ T cells relied on negative isolation, and TEMRA cells underwent FACS enrichment. Remarks on this clonotype: The antigen is unknown.

The sequence derives from a human donor with multiple sclerosis. The chain links TRBV20-1 to TRBJ2-1, with 11 positions matching TRBD2. Source material: CD4+ T cells from PBMCs. The CDR3 is CSASGTSGTYNEQFF. The CDR3 bases are TGCAGTGCTTCCGGGACTAGCGGCACCTACAATGAGCAGTTCTTC.